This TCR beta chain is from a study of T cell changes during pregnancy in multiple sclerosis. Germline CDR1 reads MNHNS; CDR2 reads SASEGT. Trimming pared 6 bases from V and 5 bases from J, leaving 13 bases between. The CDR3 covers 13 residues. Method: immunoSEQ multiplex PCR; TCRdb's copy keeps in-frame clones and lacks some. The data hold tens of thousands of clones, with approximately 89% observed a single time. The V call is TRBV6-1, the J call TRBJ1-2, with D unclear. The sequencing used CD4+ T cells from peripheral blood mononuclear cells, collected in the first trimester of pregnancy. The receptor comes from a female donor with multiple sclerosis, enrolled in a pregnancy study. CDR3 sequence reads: CASSIGLEYGYTF. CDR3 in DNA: TGTGCCAGCAGCATCGGACTTGAGTATGGCTACACCTTC.